Included here is one T cell receptor beta chain sequence, with context. It lacks a known antigen. There are no base qualities to consult, and no much larger clone falls within one base. The immunoSEQ Assay was used to sequence TCR beta CDR3 regions from DNA. As for the original processing: To compute T cell density, TCR beta template counts were normalized to usable DNA, which was estimated by amplifying housekeeping genes. The preseqR package was used to estimate richness by extrapolating to 400,000 templates for PBMC samples and to 120,000 templates for tissue samples. Clonality was calculated as one minus Pielou's evenness. To identify tissue-enriched TCRs, differential abundance testing was run on productive amino-acid clonotypes with a minimum total count of 5 and an alpha of 0.1. The Jaccard Index and the Morisita Overlap Index were used to measure how much the repertoires overlapped between compartments. GLIPH clustered TCR beta CDR3s with public tetramer-defined viral CDR3s; viral motifs required at least three viral sequences plus V-gene enrichment. TCRdb carries this immuneACCESS record with in-frame sequences only. Its versions omit some clonotypes, under half of them owing to an unresolved V gene in the studies checked, with the rest unexplained. V, J and clone size are taken as reported in that table, and D and trimming were inferred from the DNA itself. The sample table lists 35,000 to 50,000 clones, roughly 90% of them with a count of one. Roughly a tenth of the sample comes from the top ten.

At diagnosis, tumor, uninvolved tumor-adjacent lung and peripheral blood were collected and then preserved as a mix of FFPE and fresh-frozen material. For TCR repertoire profiling, the blood samples were analyzed as peripheral blood mononuclear cells. The CDR3 goes from the cysteine to the phenylalanine over 14 residues. The kept DNA is CDR3 alone, 42 bases in frame from the first base. CDR1 and CDR2, looked up from the germline V gene, are SGHAT and FQNNGV. Between the V and J ends, shortened by 0 bases and 5 bases respectively, the junction contains 10 bases. The source of the sample is a study of T cells in localized non-small cell lung cancer (dated by TCRdb to the early 2020s). With respect to the entire study: The study examined T cell repertoires in 200 to 300 patients with early-stage NSCLC and compared tumors with uninvolved tumor-adjacent lungs. All 240 or so NSCLC patients in the cohort were treatment-naive and had localized lung tumors that were resected. Of the NSCLC patients, 120 to 150 were male and around 99 were female, and the mean age was approximately 66 years.

Study-wide conclusions, independent of this receptor: Longer overall survival was associated with higher blood T cell density, whereas shorter survival was associated with higher adjacent-lung clonality. Multi-region tumor sequencing was not performed, so intratumor heterogeneity could not be excluded. Of the top 100 tumor clones, a median of 57 were detected in paired uninvolved adjacent lung; approximately 28 were also among that lung's top 100. Because the study design was exploratory, TCR variables were selected using unadjusted p-values without false-discovery rate correction. The highest T cell clonality was observed in uninvolved tumor-adjacent lung, where clonality exceeded that of tumor, suggesting that antigenic responses were more focused in uninvolved tumor-adjacent lung.

The sample here was PBMCs, taken before any cancer treatment. The chain was built from TRBV11-2 and TRBJ1-1; no D gene can be assigned with confidence. The origin of this receptor is a woman aged 35-75 years with stage II lung adenocarcinoma. In nucleotides, the sequence is TGTGCCAGCAGCTTAGAGGTTCCCTCGACTGAAGCTTTCTTT. Translated, it gives CASSLEVPSTEAFF.